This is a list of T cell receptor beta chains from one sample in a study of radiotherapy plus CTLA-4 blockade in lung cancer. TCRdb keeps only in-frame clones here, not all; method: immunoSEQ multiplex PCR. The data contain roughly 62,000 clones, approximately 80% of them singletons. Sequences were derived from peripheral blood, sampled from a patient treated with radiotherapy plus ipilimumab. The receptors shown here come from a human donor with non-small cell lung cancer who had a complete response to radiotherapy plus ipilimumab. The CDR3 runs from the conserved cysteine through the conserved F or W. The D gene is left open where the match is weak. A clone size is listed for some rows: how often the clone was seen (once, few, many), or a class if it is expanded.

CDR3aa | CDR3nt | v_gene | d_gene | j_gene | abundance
CASSTQGDGYTF | TGTGCCAGCAGTACACAGGGTGATGGCTACACCTTC | TRBV27 | - | TRBJ1-2 | once
CASSFPFGLAGALPNTGELFF | TGTGCCAGCAGTTTTCCGTTCGGACTAGCGGGAGCTTTGCCCAACACCGGGGAGCTGTTTTTT | TRBV28 | TRBD2 | TRBJ2-2 | -
CASSAGTFRGNTIYF | TGTGCCAGCAGCGCAGGGACGTTCCGGGGAAACACCATATATTTT | TRBV9 | - | TRBJ1-3 | -
CASSPSSSLRDQPQHF | TGTGCCAGCAGTCCATCATCTTCGCTTCGCGATCAGCCCCAGCATTTT | TRBV7-9 | - | TRBJ1-5 | few
CASSLGTGGARGGKLFF | TGTGCCAGCAGCTTGGGGACAGGGGGCGCGAGGGGAGGAAAACTGTTTTTT | TRBV7-6 | TRBD1 | TRBJ1-4 | -
CASSLGGRGSRGYTF | TGTGCCAGCAGCTTAGGCGGCAGGGGCTCTCGTGGCTACACCTTC | TRBV11-3 | - | TRBJ1-2 | -
CASTSGFTDTQYF | TGTGCCAGTACTAGCGGATTCACAGATACGCAGTATTTT | TRBV19 | TRBD2 | TRBJ2-3 | few
CASRPDRGLTNEKLFF | TGTGCCAGCAGGCCGGACAGGGGCCTAACTAATGAAAAACTGTTTTTT | TRBV28 | TRBD1 | TRBJ1-4 | -
CASSVAGQGDQPQHF | TGTGCCAGCAGCGTAGCCGGGCAGGGAGATCAGCCCCAGCATTTT | TRBV9 | - | TRBJ1-5 | -
CAWSLGLNEKLFF | TGTGCCTGGAGTCTGGGGTTAAATGAAAAACTGTTTTTT | TRBV30 | - | TRBJ1-4 | -
CASSIEGSMNTEAFF | TGTGCCAGTAGTATAGAGGGGTCGATGAACACTGAAGCTTTCTTT | TRBV19 | - | TRBJ1-1 | -
CASYRGRPSGTEAFF | TGTGCCAGTTATAGGGGGCGACCCTCGGGGACTGAAGCTTTCTTT | TRBV19 | TRBD1 | TRBJ1-1 | -
CASEGGGRYGYTF | TGTGCCAGCGAAGGAGGGGGCAGGTATGGCTACACCTTC | TRBV6-1 | TRBD1 | TRBJ1-2 | -
CASSRDVADTQYF | TGTGCCAGCAGCCGGGATGTCGCAGATACGCAGTATTTT | TRBV5-6 | - | TRBJ2-3 | -
CASSAGLSTEAFF | TGTGCCAGCAGCGCAGGGCTTAGCACTGAAGCTTTCTTT | TRBV11-2 | - | TRBJ1-1 | -
CASSPNGNQPQHF | TGTGCCAGCAGCCCAAACGGGAATCAGCCCCAGCATTTT | TRBV11-3 | - | TRBJ1-5 | -
CASSLYTSGGEETQYF | TGCGCCAGCAGCTTGTATACTAGCGGGGGGGAAGAGACCCAGTACTTC | TRBV5-1 | TRBD2 | TRBJ2-5 | -
CASSSQSTGRGEQYF | TGTGCCAGCAGCTCCCAATCTACAGGGAGGGGCGAGCAGTACTTC | TRBV7-9 | - | TRBJ2-7 | -
CASSLAGVNYGYTF | TGTGCCAGCAGTTTGGCAGGGGTTAACTATGGCTACACCTTC | TRBV28 | - | TRBJ1-2 | -
CASSIKGHEETQYF | TGTGCCAGTAGTATAAAAGGCCATGAAGAGACCCAGTACTTC | TRBV19 | - | TRBJ2-5 | -
CASSYYGGSVNTEAFF | TGTGCCAGCAGTTACTATGGGGGTTCGGTGAACACTGAAGCTTTCTTT | TRBV6-5 | - | TRBJ1-1 | few
CATSRAGTDSNQPQHF | TGTGCCACCAGCAGAGCCGGGACAGATAGCAATCAGCCCCAGCATTTT | TRBV15 | TRBD1 | TRBJ1-5 | -
CASSPLTGKGFGANVLTF | TGTGCCAGCTCACCTTTGACAGGGAAAGGGTTCGGGGCCAACGTCCTGACTTTC | TRBV18 | TRBD1 | TRBJ2-6 | once
CASSGFDTQYF | TGTGCCAGCAGCGGGTTTGATACGCAGTATTTT | TRBV7-2 | - | TRBJ2-3 | -
CASSYFGTGVEQFF | TGTGCCAGCAGTTACTTCGGGACAGGGGTCGAGCAGTTCTTC | TRBV6-6 | TRBD1 | TRBJ2-1 | -
CASSLETGGVTEAFF | TGTGCCAGCAGCTTAGAAACAGGCGGGGTAACTGAAGCTTTCTTT | TRBV7-9 | - | TRBJ1-1 | -
CSVVGGDEKLFF | TGCAGCGTTGTCGGGGGGGATGAAAAACTGTTTTTT | TRBV29-1 | - | TRBJ1-4 | -
CASSFTPGRGGHNEQFF | TGTGCCAGCAGTTTTACCCCGGGACGAGGGGGGCACAATGAGCAGTTCTTC | TRBV7-9 | - | TRBJ2-1 | -
CASSWSRGGQPQHF | TGTGCCAGCAGTTGGTCCCGGGGAGGTCAGCCCCAGCATTTT | TRBV6-5 | - | TRBJ1-5 | -
CASSPLHTQYF | TGTGCCAGCAGCCCTTTACATACGCAGTATTTT | TRBV7-9 | - | TRBJ2-3 | -